This TCR beta chain comes out of a study of T cell responses to AZD1222 COVID-19 vaccine. Study conclusions and caveats: Per reports, nearly half of all spike-specific TCRs target regions that are unmutated in variants. Repertoire sampling was restricted to post-peak T cell response timepoints. An increase in Spike-specific TCR breadth and depth was observed after two AZD1222 doses. White British people made up most donors, females outnumbered males, and clonal diversity was possibly underestimated.

The method was immunoSEQ multiplex PCR; TCRdb's version includes in-frame clones alone and lacks a portion of them. The sample has tens of thousands of clones; around 89% are singletons. To note about this clone: No antigen is known for it.

The CDR3 consists of 12 residues. The germline V and J ends were trimmed by 3 bases and 0 bases, with 3 bases remaining between them. Germline V gene sequence: CDR1 SGHRS, CDR2 YFSETQ. The chain recombines TRBV5-1 with TRBJ1-2; no clear D. The TCR was taken from an adult in good health. This material consisted of peripheral blood, taken on day 0 of AZD1222 vaccination. This chain's CDR3 is CASSSSNYGYTF. CDR3 in DNA: TGCGCCAGCAGCTCATCTAACTATGGCTACACCTTC.